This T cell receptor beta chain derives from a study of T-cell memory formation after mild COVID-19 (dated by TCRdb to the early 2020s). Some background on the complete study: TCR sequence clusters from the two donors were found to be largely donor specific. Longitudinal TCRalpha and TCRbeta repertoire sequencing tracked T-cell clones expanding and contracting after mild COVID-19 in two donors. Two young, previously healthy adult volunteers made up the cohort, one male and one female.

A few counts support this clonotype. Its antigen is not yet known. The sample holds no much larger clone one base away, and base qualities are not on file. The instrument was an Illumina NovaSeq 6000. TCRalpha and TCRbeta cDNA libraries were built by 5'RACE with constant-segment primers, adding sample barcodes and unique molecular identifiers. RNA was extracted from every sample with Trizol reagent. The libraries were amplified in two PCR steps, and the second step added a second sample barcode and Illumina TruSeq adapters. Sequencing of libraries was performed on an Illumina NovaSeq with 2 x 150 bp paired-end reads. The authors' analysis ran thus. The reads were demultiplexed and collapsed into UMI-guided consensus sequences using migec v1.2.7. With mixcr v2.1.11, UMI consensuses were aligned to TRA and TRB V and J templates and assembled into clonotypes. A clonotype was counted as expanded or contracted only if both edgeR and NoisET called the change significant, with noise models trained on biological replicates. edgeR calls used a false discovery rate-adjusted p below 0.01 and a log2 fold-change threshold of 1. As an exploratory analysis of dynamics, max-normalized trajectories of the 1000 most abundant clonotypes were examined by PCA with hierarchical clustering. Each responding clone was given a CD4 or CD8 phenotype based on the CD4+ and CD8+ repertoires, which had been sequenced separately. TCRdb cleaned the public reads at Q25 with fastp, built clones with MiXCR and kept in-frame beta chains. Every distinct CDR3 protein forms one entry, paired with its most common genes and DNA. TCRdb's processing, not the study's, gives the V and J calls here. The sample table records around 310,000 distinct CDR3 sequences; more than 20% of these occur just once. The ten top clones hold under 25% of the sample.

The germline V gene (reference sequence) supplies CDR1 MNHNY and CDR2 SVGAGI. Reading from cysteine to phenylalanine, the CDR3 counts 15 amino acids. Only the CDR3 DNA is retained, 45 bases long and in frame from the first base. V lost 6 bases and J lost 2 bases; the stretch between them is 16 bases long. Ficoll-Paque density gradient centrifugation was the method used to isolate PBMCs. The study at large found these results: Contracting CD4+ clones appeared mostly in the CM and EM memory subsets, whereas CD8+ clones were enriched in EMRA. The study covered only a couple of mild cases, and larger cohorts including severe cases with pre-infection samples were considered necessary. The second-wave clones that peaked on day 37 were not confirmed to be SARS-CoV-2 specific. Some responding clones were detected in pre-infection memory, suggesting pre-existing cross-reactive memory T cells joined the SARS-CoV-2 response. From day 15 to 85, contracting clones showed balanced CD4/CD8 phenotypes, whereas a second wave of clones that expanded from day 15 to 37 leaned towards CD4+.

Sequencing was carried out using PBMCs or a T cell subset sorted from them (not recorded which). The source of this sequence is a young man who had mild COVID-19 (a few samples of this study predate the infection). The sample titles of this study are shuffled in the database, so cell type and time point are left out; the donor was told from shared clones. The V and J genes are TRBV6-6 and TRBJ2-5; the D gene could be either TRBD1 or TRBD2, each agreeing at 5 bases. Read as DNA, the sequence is TGTGCCAGCAGGTCCGGGGTTGGGGGACAAGAGACCCAGTACTTC. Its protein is CASRSGVGGQETQYF.